This passage covers 18 T cell receptor beta chains from one sample sequenced in a study of CD8 T cells in Susac syndrome. Random hexamers were used to reverse transcribe the RNA input (about 0.5 to 1 ug). TCRdb reanalysed the immunoSEQ multiplex PCR reads using MiXCR and keeps one entry per CDR3 protein. The sample holds roughly 400,000 distinct CDR3 sequences, approximately 85% seen once. Input material: CD8+ T cells from PBMCs. The receptors derive from a human donor with multiple sclerosis.

The chain is built from TRBV5-6 and TRBJ1-1; no reliable D call. V lost 6 bases and J 3 bases, leaving 15 bases between the germline ends. The CDR3 covers 14 residues. Per the germline V gene, CDR1 is SGHDT and CDR2 is YYEEEE. This CDR3 is CASNNGGLDTEAFF. The DNA of the CDR3 is TGTGCCAGCAATAACGGAGGGTTAGACACTGAAGCTTTCTTT.

The count of this clonotype is one. The genes are TRBV19 and TRBJ2-7, with a weak D call TRBD2 (6 bases). The CDR3 spans 13 residues. Per the germline V gene, CDR1 is LNHDA and CDR2 is SQIVND (reference sequence). With 3 bases removed from V and 5 bases from J, the gap between germline ends came to 11 bases. CDR3 DNA sequence: TGTGCCAGTAGTATTGGGGGAGGCCACGAGCAGTACTTC. This gives the protein CASSIGGGHEQYF.

V gene TRBV5-4 combines with J gene TRBJ2-3; D is unclear. In germline, CDR1 is SGHNT, CDR2 YYREEE (reference sequence). This CDR3 has 11 amino acids. V was trimmed by 2 bases and J by 5 bases, leaving 3 bases between them. CDR3 nucleotides: TGTGCCAGCAGCTTTCAAGATACGCAGTATTTT. Translating it yields CASSFQDTQYF.

V and J are TRBV29-1 and TRBJ1-4, with a weak D call TRBD1 (6 bases). Germline CDR1 and CDR2: SQVTM and ANQGSEA. CDR3 length equals 12 residues. V lost 5 bases and J lost 8, with 12 bases in between. CDR3 residues: CSVRDISEKLFF. The CDR3 region has the DNA TGCAGCGTTCGGGACATCTCCGAAAAACTGTTTTTT.

The rearrangement links TRBV3-1 to TRBJ2-7; 9 bases align to TRBD2. CDR1 and CDR2 from the germline V gene are LGHDT and YNNKEL (reference sequence). J gave up 5 bases and V 0 bases, and 5 bases lay outside the gene matches. The CDR3 covers 15 residues. The CDR3 DNA reads TGTGCCAGCAGCCAAGAAGGCGGGAGGGTAAACGAGCAGTACTTC. It encodes CASSQEGGRVNEQYF.

This clonotype showed up just once. V and J are TRBV27 and TRBJ1-6; D not certain. The CDR3 spans 13 residues. Trimming left V 5 bases short and J 5 bases short, with 7 bases between. Germline CDR1 MNHEY, CDR2 SMNVEV (reference sequence). This CDR3 reads CASSPSDNSPLHF. CDR3 nucleotide sequence: TGTGCCAGCAGTCCCAGTGATAATTCACCCCTCCACTTT.

The chain combines TRBV5-4 with TRBJ1-1; D is unclear. CDR3 length: 13 amino acids. CDR1 and CDR2 (germline): SGHNT, YYREEE (reference sequence). V shed 7 bases and J shed 5 bases, with 15 bases lying between them. The CDR3 sequence is CASHSFYETEAFF. The CDR3, as DNA: TGTGCCAGCCACAGTTTTTATGAAACTGAAGCTTTCTTT.

This clonotype was detected a few times. This rearrangement joins TRBV7-6 to TRBJ2-7, with 9 bases aligning to TRBD2. Germline values: CDR1 SGHVS, CDR2 FNYEAQ. The CDR3 has 13 amino acids. The trim removed 5 bases at V and 3 bases at J, leaving 2 bases unmatched. CDR3 sequence: CASSPTSGYEQYF. CDR3 DNA: TGTGCCAGCAGCCCGACTAGCGGCTACGAGCAGTACTTC.

The V and J genes are TRBV30 and TRBJ2-7, with D hard to call. Per the germline V gene, CDR1 is GTSNPN and CDR2 is SVGIG (reference sequence). The CDR3 spans 12 residues. V was trimmed by 2 bases and J by 3 bases, leaving 8 bases between them. Here the CDR3 DNA reads TGTGCCTGGAGTTTATCTTTCTACGAGCAGTACTTC. Its protein is CAWSLSFYEQYF.

This chain links TRBV9 with TRBJ2-3, with D perhaps given as TRBD1 or TRBD2 (5 bases each). This CDR3 is built from 15 residues. The V gene's germline CDR1 is SGDLS and CDR2 YYNGEE. Trimming stripped 3 bases from V and 3 bases from J, with 14 bases between. As DNA, the CDR3 is TGTGCCAGCAGCGGACCCCTTGGGGGTACAGATACGCAGTATTTT. Protein: CASSGPLGGTDTQYF.

The V call is TRBV7-9, the J call TRBJ2-3; tentative D call: TRBD1 (6 bases). Germline assignment: CDR1 SEHNR and CDR2 FQNEAQ (reference sequence). The CDR3 loop spans 16 amino acids. The germline V and J ends were trimmed by 3 bases and 0 bases, with 13 bases remaining between them. DNA of the CDR3: TGTGCCAGCAGCTTGCTGTGGACAGAGAGCACAGATACGCAGTATTTT. Its protein product is CASSLLWTESTDTQYF.

The V call is TRBV27, the J call TRBJ2-2, with 10 bases matching TRBD2. The germline V gene has CDR1 MNHEY and CDR2 SMNVEV (reference sequence). Losses at the gene ends were 2 bases for V and 6 bases for J; bases not matched to a gene: 9. The length of the CDR3 is 17 residues. CDR3 sequence (DNA): TGTGCCAGCAGTTTAGGAGCGGCTAGCGGGAGATCCGGGGAGCTGTTTTTT. Residues: CASSLGAASGRSGELFF.

The V and J genes are TRBV7-9 and TRBJ2-1; 7 nucleotides match TRBD1. This CDR3 has 16 residues. The ends lost 4 bases at V and 0 bases at J; junction bases unmatched: 6. Germline V gene data show CDR1 as SEHNR and CDR2 as FQNEAQ (reference sequence). This CDR3 is CASSSVDRDSYNEQFF. CDR3 in DNA: TGTGCCAGCAGCTCAGTTGACAGGGACTCCTACAATGAGCAGTTCTTC.

This chain links TRBV14 with TRBJ2-1; TRBD1 might be the D (5 bases). This CDR3 contains 12 residues. The V gene lost 1 base and the J gene lost 9 bases, with 7 bases spanning the gap. Germline CDR1 is SGHDN and CDR2 is FVKESK. The CDR3 nucleotides read TGTGCCAGCAGCCAAGTCAGGGTTGAGCAGTTCTTC. This encodes CASSQVRVEQFF.

In this sample, this clonotype turned up once. V gene TRBV14 combines with J gene TRBJ2-5, with 7 positions matching TRBD1. The CDR3 has 16 residues. Unmatched junction bases numbered 7, after V lost 1 base and J lost 2 bases. The germline CDR1 and CDR2 sequences are SGHDN and FVKESK. The CDR3 sequence is CASSQGTGFPQETQYF. The DNA for the CDR3 is TGTGCCAGCAGCCAAGGGACAGGATTCCCTCAAGAGACCCAGTACTTC.

The chain employs TRBV16 and TRBJ2-7; 7 bases match TRBD1. Per germline, CDR1 KGHSY and CDR2 FQNENV. This CDR3 region has 15 residues. Trimming cost V 2 bases and J 5 bases; bases outside gene matches: 9. CDR3 loop: CASSQMDRSENEQYF. The CDR3 region has the DNA TGTGCCAGCAGCCAAATGGACAGGAGTGAGAACGAGCAGTACTTC.

The J gene is TRBJ2-3, the V gene TRBV30; no reliable D call. The V end was cut by 3 bases, the J end by 2 bases, with 0 bases between. This CDR3 comprises 10 residues. Looked up from germline, CDR1 is GTSNPN and CDR2 is SVGIG (reference sequence). CDR3 sequence reads: CAWSTDTQYF. CDR3 coding DNA: TGTGCCTGGAGCACAGATACGCAGTATTTT.

The rearrangement links TRBV7-3 to TRBJ2-3, with 10 bases that match TRBD2. The CDR3 contains 15 residues. Germline trimming cut 4 bases from V and 5 bases from J; bases unmatched to any gene: 6. The germline V gene has CDR1 SGHTA and CDR2 FQGTGA. In DNA form, the CDR3 reads TGTGCCAGCAGCTCTAGCGGGGGAGCGGGAGATACGCAGTATTTT. Translation: CASSSSGGAGDTQYF.